The next 21 T cell receptor beta chains were all read from a single sample in a study of CD8+ T cells in alopecia areata. After pooling, cutaneous lymph node cells were sorted with CD4, CD8alpha, NKG2D, NKG2ACE and other markers. Sequencing templates came from extracted RNA that was reverse transcribed into cDNA. The table came from immunoSEQ multiplex PCR; TCRdb's copy has only in-frame clones and leaves some out. The sample includes approximately 280,000 clones, none of them occurring once. The sequenced sample consisted of CD4+ T cells sorted from a lymph node. These receptors all stem from a C3H/HeJ mouse with alopecia areata. The mouse line has the MHC haplotype H2-k.

In its sample, this clone was seen a few times. Gene names are the mouse ones. The read is 4 residues too short to cover the CDR3 end, so that end is filled in from the germline J gene. This sequence joins TRBV13-1 and TRBJ2-2; tentative D call: TRBD1 (6 bases). V was cut by 1 base and J by 6 bases, with 7 bases left in between. The CDR3 contains 13 residues. Germline CDR1 NSHNY, CDR2 SYGAGN. The sequenced part of the CDR3 DNA is TGTGCCAGCAGTGATCAGGGGTCCGGG. It codes for CASSDQGSG. The CDR3 in full is CASSDQGSGQLYF.

In the case of this clone: Any gene name here is a mouse gene name. The CDR3 extends 4 residues past the end of the read, so its final part is completed from the germline J gene. The V gene is TRBV13-1, the J gene TRBJ2-3; D unresolved. Trimming shortened V by 3 bases and J by 0 bases, and 8 bases separated the two germline ends. The CDR3 loop spans 14 amino acids. The germline gives CDR1 NSHNY, CDR2 SYGAGN. CDR3 bases read: TGTGCCAGCAGTGGTTCTTCTAGTGCAGAA. This codes for CASSGSSSAE. In full, the CDR3 reads CASSGSSSAETLYF.

This clone was seen a handful of times. Gene names follow the mouse nomenclature. The CDR3 extends 4 residues past the end of the read, so its final part is completed from the germline J gene. The J gene is TRBJ2-3, the V gene TRBV13-1, with TRBD2 identical over 9 bases. CDR1 and CDR2 (germline): NSHNY, SYGAGN. The CDR3 is made up of 15 amino acids. The sequenced part of the CDR3 DNA is TGTGCCAGCAGTGATAAACTGGGGGGCGAAGAA. Amino acids: CASSDKLGGEE. The entire CDR3 sequence reads CASSDKLGGEETLYF.

This clone was detected a few times. Germline and genes here are mouse. The observed sequence ends 4 residues before the CDR3 terminus, with the missing tail filled in from the germline J gene. This chain joins TRBV31 and TRBJ2-5; 8 positions agree with TRBD2. Germline CDR1 reads GKSSPN; CDR2 reads SITVG. This CDR3 comprises 13 residues. The covered CDR3 bases are TGTGCCTGGAGTCCTGGGGGGATGGAC. Translation gives CAWSPGGMD. From start to end, the CDR3 is CAWSPGGMDTQYF.

This clone showed up just a few times. Mouse gene names apply. The read terminates 4 residues ahead of where the CDR3 ends, so the germline J gene completes it. Other DNA sequences in this specimen translate into the identical CDR3. The gene calls are TRBV13-3 and TRBJ2-5, with a possible D match to TRBD1 (6 bases). The germline V gene encodes CDR1 NNHDY and CDR2 SYVADS. This CDR3 region has 13 residues. The chain's CDR3 is CASSETGKDTQYF. CDR3 bases read: TGTGCCAGCAGTGAAACAGGGAAGGAC. Combining the CDR3 with reference TRBV13-3 and TRBJ2-5 gives the whole variable domain EAAVTQSPRSKVAVTGGKVTLSCHQTNNHDYMYWYRQDTGHGLRLIHYSYVADSTEKGDIPDGYKASRPSQENFSLILELASLSQTAVYFCASSETGKDTQYFGPGTRLLVL.

The table lists this clone with a few counts. Gene names are the mouse ones. The CDR3 end falls 3 residues outside the read, so it is completed with the germline J gene. Additional DNA sequences in this sample encode the identical CDR3. The chain joins TRBV13-1 to TRBJ1-6, with D possibly matching TRBD1 (6 bases). TRBJ1-6 is an ORF, with its function uncertain. V was shortened by 0 bases and J by 7 bases, with 8 bases between the two germline ends. The length of the CDR3 is 14 residues. Germline V gene sequence: CDR1 NSHNY, CDR2 SYGAGN. CDR3 amino acids: CASSDAGQNSPLYF. Incomplete CDR3 DNA: TGTGCCAGCAGTGATGCAGGACAGAATTCGCCC.

Worth noting for this clone: The genes are named according to mouse. Read coverage stops 4 residues before the CDR3 terminus; the germline J gene supplies the remainder. The chain combines TRBV31 with TRBJ1-1; unclear D gene. Germline CDR1 GKSSPN, CDR2 SITVG. This CDR3 spans 11 amino acids. V shed 4 bases and J shed 1 base, with 4 bases lying between them. CDR3 protein: CAWTLNTEVFF. CDR3 DNA, as far as it was read: TGTGCCTGGACCCTAAACACA. The entire variable domain, with the rest obtained from reference TRBV31 and TRBJ1-1, is as follows: AQTIHQWPVAEIKAVGSPLSLGCTIKGKSSPNLYWYWQATGGTLQQLFYSITVGQVESVVQLNLSASRPKDDQFILSTEKLLLSHSGFYLCAWTLNTEVFFGKGTRLTVV.

This clone was detected ten times or more. Germline and genes here are mouse. The CDR3 goes on 3 residues after the read ends, and that part is filled in from the germline J gene. The gene calls are TRBV13-1 and TRBJ1-6; D possibly corresponds to TRBD1 (6 bases). TRBJ1-6 is an open reading frame whose function is uncertain. The CDR3 is 14 amino acids. CDR1 NSHNY and CDR2 SYGAGN come from the germline V gene. The V end lost 4 bases, the J end lost 4 bases, and 9 bases lay between the germline ends. The sequenced CDR3 bases are TGTGCCAGCAGTCCAGGGGATTATAATTCGCCC. Its translation: CASSPGDYNSP. The whole CDR3 region reads CASSPGDYNSPLYF.

In the case of this clone: Gene names refer to mouse genes. The missing CDR3 end, 4 residues past where the read stops, is filled in from the germline J gene. The chain employs TRBV1 and TRBJ2-1; 9 nucleotides align to TRBD2. With 0 bases clipped from V and 2 bases from J, the junction kept 2 bases outside the gene matches. CDR3 length: 16 amino acids. The V gene's germline CDR1 is NSQYPW and CDR2 LRSPGD (reference sequence). The part of the CDR3 DNA that was read is TGCACCTGCAGTGCAGAGAACTGGGGGGACTATGCT. The encoded protein is CTCSAENWGDYA. The complete CDR3 reads CTCSAENWGDYAEQFF.

As concerns this clone: The listed genes are named as in mouse. The read terminates 4 residues ahead of where the CDR3 ends, so the germline J gene completes it. The chain combines TRBV29 with TRBJ2-5; TRBD2 agrees at 8 bases. CDR3 size: 13 residues. CDR1 and CDR2 (germline): MSHET, SYDVDS. The CDR3 DNA, read in part, is TGTGCTAGCAGTCCGGGGGGGCGAGAC. It codes for CASSPGGRD. The whole CDR3 protein is CASSPGGRDTQYF.

The sample holds a few counts of this clone. Genes here carry mouse names. The CDR3 end falls 4 residues outside the read, so it is completed with the germline J gene. This sequence joins TRBV1 and TRBJ1-2; 9 nucleotides line up with TRBD1. Germline CDR1 and CDR2: NSQYPW and LRSPGD (reference sequence). The CDR3 totals 15 residues. The ends lost 1 base at V and 2 bases at J; junction bases unmatched: 2. The CDR3 DNA, read in part, is TGCACCTGCAGTGCAGGAGGGACAGGGAACTCC. Translating gives CTCSAGGTGNS. The whole CDR3 protein reads CTCSAGGTGNSDYTF. The variable domain in full, completed from reference TRBV1 and TRBJ1-2, reads VTLLEQNPRWRLVPRGQAVNLRCILKNSQYPWMSWYQQDLQKQLQWLFTLRSPGDKEVKSLPGADYLATRVTDTELRLQVANMSQGRTLYCTCSAGGTGNSDYTFGSGTRLLVI.

This clone was counted between two and nine times. Here the gene names and germline are mouse. The read ends 4 residues early relative to the CDR3; the germline J gene fills the gap. This rearrangement joins TRBV13-2 to TRBJ2-7; 10 bases are a match to TRBD1. The ends lost 5 bases at V and 3 bases at J; junction bases unmatched: 8. Germline V gene sequence: CDR1 NNHNN, CDR2 SYGAGS (reference sequence). CDR3 length: 15 amino acids. Incomplete CDR3 DNA: TGTGCCAGCGGGGTGACAGGGGGCGCTGTCTAT. Amino acids: CASGVTGGAVY. The full CDR3 reads CASGVTGGAVYEQYF.

This clone was seen more than once but under ten times. Here the gene names and germline are mouse. The observed sequence ends 4 residues before the CDR3 terminus, with the missing tail filled in from the germline J gene. V gene TRBV1 combines with J gene TRBJ2-1, with a weak D call TRBD2 (6 bases). The CDR3 sequence is 14 residues long. Per germline, CDR1 NSQYPW and CDR2 LRSPGD (reference sequence). Trimming pared 3 bases from V and 5 bases from J, leaving 11 bases between. The CDR3 sequence: CTCSARDFNAEQFF. The covered CDR3 bases are TGCACCTGCAGTGCGCGGGACTTTAATGCT.

This clone was observed a handful of times. Gene names and germline match the mouse. The read ends 4 residues early relative to the CDR3; the germline J gene fills the gap. The genes are TRBV1 and TRBJ2-1; 10 bases fit TRBD2. J gave up 6 bases and V 0 bases, and 2 bases lay outside the gene matches. The CDR3 length is 15 residues. Germline V gives CDR1 NSQYPW, CDR2 LRSPGD (reference sequence). CDR3 bases read: TGCACCTGCAGTGCAGATTCTGGGGGGGCTGCT. It specifies CTCSADSGGAA. The entire CDR3 protein reads CTCSADSGGAAEQFF.

This clone was picked up a small number of times. Gene names and germline match the mouse. The CDR3 extends 4 residues past the end of the read, so its final part is completed from the germline J gene. At the DNA level, this CDR3 is encoded by other sequences in the same sample as well. V is TRBV31 and J is TRBJ2-3; 9 bases are shared with TRBD2. V shed 1 base, J shed 1 base, and the junction held 0 bases outside the gene matches. The CDR3 runs to 14 residues. Looked up from germline, CDR1 is GKSSPN and CDR2 is SITVG. Here the CDR3 reads CAWSRTGGAETLYF. CDR3 DNA (partial): TGTGCCTGGAGTCGGACTGGGGGTGCAGAA.

A few counts support this clone. All gene names here are mouse names. The read terminates 4 residues before the CDR3 end, so the remaining end is supplied by the germline J gene. This sequence joins TRBV13-3 and TRBJ2-2, with 7 bases aligning to TRBD2. From germline, CDR1 is NNHDY and CDR2 SYVADS. The V segment lost 4 bases and the J segment 0 bases; nucleotides outside the gene matches: 0. The length of the CDR3 is 14 residues. CDR3 region: CASSLGANTGQLYF. The sequenced CDR3 bases are TGTGCCAGCAGTCTGGGGGCAAACACCGGG.

This clone was seen a few times. Gene names are the mouse ones. The read ends 4 residues before the CDR3 terminus; that terminus is restored from the germline J gene. The chain recombines TRBV19 with TRBJ2-5; 8 positions agree with TRBD2. This CDR3 has 13 amino acids. Germline V gene lookup returns CDR1 FNHDT and CDR2 SITEND (reference sequence). The CDR3 protein is CASSMTGEDTQYF. The sequenced CDR3 bases are TGTGCCAGCAGTATGACTGGGGAAGAC.

Of note for this clone: The genes and germline here are from mouse. The sequenced fragment ends 4 residues before the CDR3 boundary, so the rest is inferred from the germline J gene. The sample has other DNA sequences that encode this CDR3 too. The chain carries TRBV1 and TRBJ2-7, with 10 bases lining up with TRBD1. Germline CDR1 is NSQYPW and CDR2 is LRSPGD (reference sequence). This CDR3 comprises 14 residues. The CDR3 reads CTCSARDRGDEQYF. Partial CDR3 DNA: TGCACCTGCAGTGCACGGGACAGGGGAGAT.

This clone showed up just a few times. Gene names are the mouse ones. The read falls 3 residues short of the CDR3 end, and the missing part is taken from the germline J gene. J is TRBJ1-6 and V is TRBV31; TRBD1 matches at 7 bases. TRBJ1-6 is recorded as an ORF, its role being uncertain. The ends lost 3 bases at V and 3 bases at J; junction bases unmatched: 5. Germline CDR1 is GKSSPN and CDR2 is SITVG. CDR3 length: 15 residues. CDR3 bases read: TGTGCCTGGAGGCCGGGACAGCACTATAATTCGCCC. Amino acids: CAWRPGQHYNSP. The whole CDR3 is CAWRPGQHYNSPLYF.

This clone was observed a few times. Mouse gene names and germline throughout. CDR3 protein: CASSLTGENTEVFF. CDR3 DNA (partial): TGTGCTAGCAGTCTGACAGGGGAGAACACA. V usage is TRBV17 and J usage is TRBJ1-1; 8 bases line up with TRBD1. The sequenced fragment ends 4 residues before the CDR3 boundary, so the rest is inferred from the germline J gene. Germline CDR1 and CDR2: MNHDT and YYDKIL. V lost 5 bases and J lost 0; bases outside the gene matches: 2. The CDR3 runs 14 residues.

There are a few counts of this clone. Mouse gene names apply. The CDR3 sequence is CTCSAPLGGPNTGQLYF. The sequenced part of the CDR3 DNA is TGCACCTGCAGTGCGCCACTGGGGGGGCCGAACACCGGG. The V gene is TRBV1, the J gene TRBJ2-2; TRBD2 aligns across 11 bases. The read finishes 4 residues shy of the CDR3 end, and the germline J gene is used to complete it. The CDR3 totals 17 residues. In germline, CDR1 is NSQYPW, CDR2 LRSPGD (reference sequence). V shed 3 bases and J 2 bases; nucleotides not matched to a gene: 5.